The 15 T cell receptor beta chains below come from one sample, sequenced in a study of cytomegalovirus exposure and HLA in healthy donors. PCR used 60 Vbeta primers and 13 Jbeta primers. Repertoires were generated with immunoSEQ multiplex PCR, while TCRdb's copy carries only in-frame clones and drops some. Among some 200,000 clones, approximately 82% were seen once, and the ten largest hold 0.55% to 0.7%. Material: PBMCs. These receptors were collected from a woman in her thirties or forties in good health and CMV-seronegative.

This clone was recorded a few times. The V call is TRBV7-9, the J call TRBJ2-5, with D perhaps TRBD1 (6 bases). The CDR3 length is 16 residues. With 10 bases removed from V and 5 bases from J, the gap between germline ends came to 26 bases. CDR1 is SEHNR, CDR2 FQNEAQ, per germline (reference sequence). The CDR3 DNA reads TGTGCCACCAACCCCCCCTCTACCGGGACATGGGAGACCCAGTACTTC. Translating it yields CATNPPSTGTWETQYF.

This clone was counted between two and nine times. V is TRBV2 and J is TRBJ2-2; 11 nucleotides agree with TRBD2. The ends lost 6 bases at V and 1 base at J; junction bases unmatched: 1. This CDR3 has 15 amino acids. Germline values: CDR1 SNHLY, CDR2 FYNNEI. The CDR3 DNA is TGTGCCAGCAGAACTAGCGGGGGGAACACCGGGGAGCTGTTTTTT. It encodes CASRTSGGNTGELFF.

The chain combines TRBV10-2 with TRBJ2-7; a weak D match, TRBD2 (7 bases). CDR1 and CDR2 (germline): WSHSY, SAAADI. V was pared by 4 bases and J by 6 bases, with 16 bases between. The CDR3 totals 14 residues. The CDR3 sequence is CASSGGAGAREQYF. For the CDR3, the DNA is TGCGCCAGCAGTGGAGGGGCGGGGGCGCGCGAGCAGTACTTC.

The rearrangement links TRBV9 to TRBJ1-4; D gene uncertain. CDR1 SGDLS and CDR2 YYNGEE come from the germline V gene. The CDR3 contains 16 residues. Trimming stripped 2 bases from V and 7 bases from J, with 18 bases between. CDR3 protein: CASSVEVSPELEKLFF. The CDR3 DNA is TGTGCCAGCAGCGTCGAAGTATCACCGGAGCTTGAAAAACTGTTTTTT.

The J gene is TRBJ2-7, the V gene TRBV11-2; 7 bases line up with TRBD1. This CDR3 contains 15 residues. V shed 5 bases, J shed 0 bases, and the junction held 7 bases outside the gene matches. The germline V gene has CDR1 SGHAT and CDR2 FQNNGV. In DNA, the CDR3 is TGTGCCAGCAGCACCCGACAGGGCAGCTCCTACGAGCAGTACTTC. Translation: CASSTRQGSSYEQYF.

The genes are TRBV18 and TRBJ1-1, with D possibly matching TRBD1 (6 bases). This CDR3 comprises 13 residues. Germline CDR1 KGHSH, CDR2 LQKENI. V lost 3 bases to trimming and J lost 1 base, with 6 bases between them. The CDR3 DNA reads TGTGCCAGCTCACCGACAGGGAACACTGAAGCTTTCTTT. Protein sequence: CASSPTGNTEAFF.

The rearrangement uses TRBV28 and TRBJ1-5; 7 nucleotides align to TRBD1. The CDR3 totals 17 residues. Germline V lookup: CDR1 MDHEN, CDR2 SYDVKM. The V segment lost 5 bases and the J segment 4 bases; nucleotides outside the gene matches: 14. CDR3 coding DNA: TGTGCCAGCAGTCGATACAATGACAGGGATGTGAATCAGCCCCAGCATTTT. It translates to CASSRYNDRDVNQPQHF.

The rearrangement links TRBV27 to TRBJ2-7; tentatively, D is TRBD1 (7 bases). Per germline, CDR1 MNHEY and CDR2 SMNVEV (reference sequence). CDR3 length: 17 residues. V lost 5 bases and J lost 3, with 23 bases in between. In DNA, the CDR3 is TGTGCCAGCAGTCCCCCCGCGGGATTGACAGGGCACTACGAGCAGTACTTC. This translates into CASSPPAGLTGHYEQYF.

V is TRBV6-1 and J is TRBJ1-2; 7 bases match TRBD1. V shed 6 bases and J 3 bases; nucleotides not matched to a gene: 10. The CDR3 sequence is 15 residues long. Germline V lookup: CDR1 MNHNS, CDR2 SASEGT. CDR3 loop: CASRPITGTDYGYTF. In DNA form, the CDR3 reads TGTGCCAGCAGACCAATTACCGGGACAGACTATGGCTACACCTTC.

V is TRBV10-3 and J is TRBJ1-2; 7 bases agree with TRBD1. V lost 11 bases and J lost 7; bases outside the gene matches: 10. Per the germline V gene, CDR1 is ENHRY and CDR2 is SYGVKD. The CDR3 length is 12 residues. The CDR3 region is CALPSTGFGYTF. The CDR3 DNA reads TGTGCCCTACCTTCGACAGGGTTTGGCTACACCTTC.

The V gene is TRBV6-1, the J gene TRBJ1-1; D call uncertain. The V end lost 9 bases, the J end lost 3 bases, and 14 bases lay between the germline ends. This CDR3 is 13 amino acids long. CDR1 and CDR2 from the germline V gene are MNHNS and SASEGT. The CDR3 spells CASGDQRYTEAFF. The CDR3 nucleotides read TGTGCCAGTGGAGATCAGAGGTACACTGAAGCTTTCTTT.

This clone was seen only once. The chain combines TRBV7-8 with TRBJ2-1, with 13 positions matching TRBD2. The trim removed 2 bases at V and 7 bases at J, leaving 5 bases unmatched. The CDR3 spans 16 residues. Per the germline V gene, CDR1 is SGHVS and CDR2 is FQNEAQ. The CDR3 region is CASSLWTSGGRNEQFF. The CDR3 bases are TGTGCCAGCAGCTTATGGACTAGCGGGGGCCGAAATGAGCAGTTCTTC.

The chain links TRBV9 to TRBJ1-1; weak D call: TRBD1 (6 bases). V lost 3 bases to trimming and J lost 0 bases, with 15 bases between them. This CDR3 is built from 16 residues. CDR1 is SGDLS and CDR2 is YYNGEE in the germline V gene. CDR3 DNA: TGTGCCAGCAGCGCCATGACGGGACACTTGAACACTGAAGCTTTCTTT. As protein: CASSAMTGHLNTEAFF.

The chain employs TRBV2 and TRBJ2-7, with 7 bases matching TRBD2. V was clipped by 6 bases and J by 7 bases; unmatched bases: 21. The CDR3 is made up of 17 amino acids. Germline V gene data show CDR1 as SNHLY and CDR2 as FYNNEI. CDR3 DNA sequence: TGTGCCAGCAGCAGACTGGTGGCGGGGGACCCCCCACCAGAGCAGTACTTC. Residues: CASSRLVAGDPPPEQYF.

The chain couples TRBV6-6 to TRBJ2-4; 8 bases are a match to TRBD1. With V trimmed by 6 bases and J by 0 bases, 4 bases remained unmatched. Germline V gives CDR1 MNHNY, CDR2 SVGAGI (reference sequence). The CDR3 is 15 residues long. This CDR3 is CASSPDRVAKNIQYF. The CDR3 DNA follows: TGTGCCAGCAGCCCGGACAGGGTAGCCAAAAACATTCAGTACTTC.